A selection of T cell receptor beta chains follows, all from one sample in a study of cytomegalovirus exposure and HLA in healthy donors. TCRdb's table, derived via immunoSEQ multiplex PCR, lists solely in-frame clones and lacks some. Found here are some 76,000 clones, around 94% of them singletons; the top ten hold 2.5% to 3.5%. The sequenced material came from PBMCs. These receptors came from a woman under 30 in good health and CMV-seropositive. The CDR3 runs from the conserved cysteine through the conserved F or W. D genes are given only for firm matches. A row's size may be missing; if present it is once, few, many or a size class.

J: TRBJ2-3
V: TRBV28
D: TRBD2
size: .
CDR3: CASSPPAGFPDTQYF
DNA: TGTGCCAGCAGTCCACCAGCGGGGTTTCCAGATACGCAGTATTTT

J: TRBJ2-6
V: TRBV27
D: .
size: .
CDR3: CARLNLPGANVLTF
DNA: TGTGCCAGACTGAATTTGCCTGGGGCCAACGTCCTGACTTTC

J: TRBJ2-7
V: TRBV4-3
D: .
size: .
CDR3: CASSQDGIRDPYEQYF
DNA: TGCGCCAGCAGCCAAGATGGTATCAGGGATCCCTACGAGCAGTACTTC

J: TRBJ1-5
V: TRBV10-3
D: .
size: .
CDR3: CAIMSRVNQPQHF
DNA: TGTGCCATCATGAGCAGGGTCAATCAGCCCCAGCATTTT

J: TRBJ2-5
V: TRBV4-1
D: TRBD2
size: .
CDR3: CASSQESSGRWETQYF
DNA: TGCGCCAGCAGCCAAGAGTCTAGCGGACGGTGGGAGACCCAGTACTTC

J: TRBJ1-1
V: TRBV6-6
D: TRBD1
size: .
CDR3: CATRQGPTEAFF
DNA: TGTGCCACTCGACAGGGGCCCACTGAAGCTTTCTTT

J: TRBJ1-3
V: TRBV30
D: .
size: .
CDR3: CAWESSGNTIYF
DNA: TGTGCCTGGGAGAGCTCTGGAAACACCATATATTTT

J: TRBJ2-5
V: TRBV6-1
D: TRBD2
size: .
CDR3: CASSEGVAGDQETQYF
DNA: TGTGCCAGCAGTGAGGGGGTAGCGGGGGACCAAGAGACCCAGTACTTC

J: TRBJ2-7
V: TRBV4-3
D: .
size: .
CDR3: CASSQDPVYEQYF
DNA: TGCGCCAGCAGCCAAGATCCAGTTTACGAGCAGTACTTC

J: TRBJ2-5
V: TRBV5-4
D: .
size: .
CDR3: CASSLHVTGFGAETQYF
DNA: TGTGCCAGCAGCCTTCACGTGACAGGATTCGGCGCAGAGACCCAGTACTTC

J: TRBJ1-5
V: TRBV12-2
D: .
size: .
CDR3: CASRLRRDRDNQPQHF
DNA: TGTGCAAGTCGCCTCCGGCGGGACAGAGACAATCAGCCCCAGCATTTT

J: TRBJ1-1
V: TRBV4-3
D: TRBD1
size: .
CDR3: CASSQEEQGAIDTEAFF
DNA: TGCGCCAGCAGCCAAGAAGAGCAGGGGGCTATAGACACTGAAGCTTTCTTT

J: TRBJ2-1
V: TRBV2
D: .
size: few
CDR3: CASRGRLGSYNEQFF
DNA: TGTGCCAGCAGAGGGAGACTAGGCTCCTACAATGAGCAGTTCTTC

J: TRBJ2-1
V: TRBV19
D: TRBD1
size: .
CDR3: CASRVTGGHNEQFF
DNA: TGTGCCAGTAGGGTAACAGGGGGCCACAATGAGCAGTTCTTC

J: TRBJ2-7
V: TRBV11-2
D: TRBD2
size: .
CDR3: CASSAPGLAGELSYEQYF
DNA: TGTGCCAGCAGCGCCCCGGGACTAGCGGGAGAGTTGTCCTACGAGCAGTACTTC

J: TRBJ2-5
V: TRBV11-2
D: .
size: .
CDR3: CASSLDREETQYF
DNA: TGTGCCAGCAGCTTAGACAGGGAAGAGACCCAGTACTTC

J: TRBJ2-7
V: TRBV10-3
D: .
size: .
CDR3: CAISVRPQGDEQYF
DNA: TGTGCCATCAGTGTCAGGCCCCAAGGGGACGAGCAGTACTTC

J: TRBJ1-4
V: TRBV7-9
D: .
size: .
CDR3: CASSAREKLFF
DNA: TGTGCCAGCAGCGCTAGAGAAAAACTGTTTTTT

J: TRBJ2-2
V: TRBV5-1
D: .
size: .
CDR3: CASSGTLNTGELFF
DNA: TGCGCCAGCAGCGGGACACTGAACACCGGGGAGCTGTTTTTT

J: TRBJ2-3
V: TRBV7-3
D: TRBD2
size: .
CDR3: CASSSAGGPDTQYF
DNA: TGTGCCAGCAGCTCTGCGGGAGGTCCAGATACGCAGTATTTT

J: TRBJ1-2
V: TRBV2
D: TRBD1
size: .
CDR3: CASRDHRGRATGYTF
DNA: TGTGCCAGCAGAGACCACAGGGGGCGCGCGACTGGCTACACCTTC

J: TRBJ1-6
V: TRBV16
D: TRBD1
size: .
CDR3: CASSRRQGESPLHF
DNA: TGTGCCAGCAGCCGGCGGCAGGGGGAATCACCCCTCCACTTT

J: TRBJ2-7
V: TRBV28
D: TRBD2
size: .
CDR3: CASSPGGLAYEQYF
DNA: TGTGCCAGCAGTCCCGGAGGACTAGCCTACGAGCAGTACTTC

J: TRBJ1-1
V: TRBV6-6
D: .
size: .
CDR3: CASSYQLSQGFEAFF
DNA: TGTGCCAGCAGTTACCAACTCAGCCAGGGGTTTGAAGCTTTCTTT

J: TRBJ2-7
V: TRBV28
D: .
size: .
CDR3: CASGGAGYEQYF
DNA: TGTGCCAGCGGGGGGGCGGGGTACGAGCAGTACTTC

J: TRBJ1-1
V: TRBV5-1
D: .
size: .
CDR3: CASSLPGGNTEAFF
DNA: TGCGCCAGCAGCTTGCCGGGAGGGAATACTGAAGCTTTCTTT

J: TRBJ2-1
V: TRBV4-1
D: TRBD2
size: .
CDR3: CASSQDRGSGSSYNEQFF
DNA: TGCGCCAGCAGCCAAGATCGGGGTAGCGGGAGCTCCTACAATGAGCAGTTCTTC

J: TRBJ1-3
V: TRBV6-1
D: TRBD1
size: .
CDR3: CASRGTGQNTIYF
DNA: TGTGCCAGCAGGGGGACAGGGCAAAACACCATATATTTT

J: TRBJ1-2
V: TRBV5-1
D: .
size: .
CDR3: CASSPWGEALDGYTF
DNA: TGCGCCAGCAGCCCCTGGGGGGAGGCGTTGGATGGCTACACCTTC

J: TRBJ2-1
V: TRBV6-1
D: TRBD2
size: .
CDR3: CASSETSEPYNEQFF
DNA: TGTGCCAGCAGTGAAACTAGCGAGCCCTACAATGAGCAGTTCTTC

J: TRBJ1-4
V: TRBV28
D: .
size: once
CDR3: CASSVAGLYEKLFF
DNA: TGTGCCAGCAGTGTGGCGGGGCTTTATGAAAAACTGTTTTTT

J: TRBJ1-1
V: TRBV10-3
D: .
size: .
CDR3: CAIRQDHWGVYTEAFF
DNA: TGTGCCATCAGACAGGATCATTGGGGGGTATACACTGAAGCTTTCTTT

J: TRBJ2-5
V: TRBV28
D: TRBD1
size: .
CDR3: CASSSRAGTDQETQYF
DNA: TGTGCCAGCAGTTCCCGGGCCGGGACAGATCAAGAGACCCAGTACTTC

J: TRBJ2-7
V: TRBV5-1
D: .
size: .
CDR3: CASRRTDYEQYF
DNA: TGCGCCAGCAGGAGGACAGATTACGAGCAGTACTTC

J: TRBJ2-4
V: TRBV5-1
D: TRBD1
size: .
CDR3: CASSLGGTGVQYF
DNA: TGCGCCAGCAGCTTGGGGGGCACAGGGGTCCAGTACTTC

J: TRBJ1-1
V: TRBV11-1
D: .
size: .
CDR3: CASTDEWGAEAFF
DNA: TGTGCCAGCACCGACGAATGGGGGGCTGAAGCTTTCTTT

J: TRBJ1-1
V: TRBV29-1
D: TRBD1
size: .
CDR3: CSAEQGGNTEAFF
DNA: TGCAGCGCCGAACAGGGGGGCAACACTGAAGCTTTCTTT

J: TRBJ1-2
V: TRBV28
D: TRBD1
size: once
CDR3: CALGDRNYGYTF
DNA: TGTGCCCTGGGGGACAGGAACTATGGCTACACCTTC

J: TRBJ2-5
V: TRBV7-2
D: .
size: .
CDR3: CASSPPPDWPFQETQYF
DNA: TGTGCCAGCAGCCCACCCCCCGATTGGCCGTTCCAAGAGACCCAGTACTTC

J: TRBJ1-5
V: TRBV7-9
D: .
size: once
CDR3: CASSLTWENQPQHF
DNA: TGTGCCAGCAGCTTAACGTGGGAGAATCAGCCCCAGCATTTT

J: TRBJ2-7
V: TRBV2
D: TRBD1
size: .
CDR3: CASNGQGGFDEQYF
DNA: TGTGCCAGCAACGGACAGGGGGGTTTTGACGAGCAGTACTTC

J: TRBJ2-2
V: TRBV30
D: .
size: .
CDR3: CAWQGSAALNTGELFF
DNA: TGTGCCTGGCAAGGCTCGGCGGCACTAAACACCGGGGAGCTGTTTTTT

J: TRBJ2-5
V: TRBV5-1
D: TRBD2
size: .
CDR3: CASSLELAEETQYF
DNA: TGCGCCAGCAGCTTGGAACTAGCGGAAGAGACCCAGTACTTC

J: TRBJ2-1
V: TRBV5-1
D: TRBD1
size: .
CDR3: CASSLGTGAFYNEQFF
DNA: TGCGCCAGCAGCTTGGGGACAGGAGCCTTCTACAATGAGCAGTTCTTC

J: TRBJ2-5
V: TRBV4-1
D: TRBD2
size: .
CDR3: CASSQLAGGGETQYF
DNA: TGCGCCAGCAGCCAACTAGCGGGGGGAGGGGAGACCCAGTACTTC

J: TRBJ1-2
V: TRBV29-1
D: TRBD1
size: few
CDR3: CSGGQGDYGYTF
DNA: TGCAGCGGAGGACAGGGCGACTATGGCTACACCTTC

J: TRBJ1-1
V: TRBV9
D: TRBD1
size: .
CDR3: CASSLGQAGTEAFF
DNA: TGTGCCAGCAGTCTAGGACAGGCAGGGACTGAAGCTTTCTTT

J: TRBJ1-2
V: TRBV7-9
D: .
size: .
CDR3: CASSPNYGGYTF
DNA: TGTGCCAGCAGCCCGAATTACGGTGGCTACACCTTC

J: TRBJ2-3
V: TRBV30
D: .
size: .
CDR3: CAWSKGSTDTQYF
DNA: TGTGCCTGGAGTAAGGGGAGCACAGATACGCAGTATTTT

J: TRBJ1-3
V: TRBV4-2
D: .
size: .
CDR3: CASSQDGSPIGNTIYF
DNA: TGTGCCAGCAGCCAAGATGGTTCGCCTATTGGAAACACCATATATTTT